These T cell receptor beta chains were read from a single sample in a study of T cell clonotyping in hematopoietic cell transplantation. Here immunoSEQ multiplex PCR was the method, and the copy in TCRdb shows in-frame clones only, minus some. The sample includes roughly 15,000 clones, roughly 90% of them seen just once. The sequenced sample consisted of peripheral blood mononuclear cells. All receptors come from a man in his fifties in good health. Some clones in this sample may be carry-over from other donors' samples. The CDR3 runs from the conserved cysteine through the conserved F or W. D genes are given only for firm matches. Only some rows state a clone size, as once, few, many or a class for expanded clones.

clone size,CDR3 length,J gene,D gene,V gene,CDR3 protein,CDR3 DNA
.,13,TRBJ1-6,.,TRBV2,CASNVRVDSPLHF,TGTGCCAGCAATGTCAGGGTAGACTCACCCCTCCACTTT
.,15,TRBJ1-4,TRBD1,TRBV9,CASSPLGQGVEKLFF,TGTGCCAGCAGCCCTCTGGGACAGGGAGTTGAAAAACTGTTTTTT
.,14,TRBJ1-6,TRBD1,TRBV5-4,CASSLSGGDSPLHF,TGTGCCAGCAGCTTGTCAGGGGGGGATTCACCCCTCCACTTT
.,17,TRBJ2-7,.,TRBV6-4,CASSDSRTHRTPGEQYF,TGTGCCAGCAGTGACTCGAGGACTCACAGGACCCCTGGCGAGCAGTACTTC
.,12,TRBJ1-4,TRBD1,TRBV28,CASSGGREKLFF,TGTGCCAGTTCAGGGGGCAGGGAAAAACTGTTTTTT
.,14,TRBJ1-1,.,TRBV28,CASSLVGPNTEAFF,TGTGCCAGCAGTTTGGTGGGTCCGAACACTGAAGCTTTCTTT
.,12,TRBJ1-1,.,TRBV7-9,CASSVRGTEAFF,TGTGCCAGCAGCGTGAGGGGTACTGAAGCTTTCTTT
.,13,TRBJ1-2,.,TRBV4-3,CASSQVGSYGYTF,TGCGCCAGCAGCCAAGTCGGATCCTATGGCTACACCTTC
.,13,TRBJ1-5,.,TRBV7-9,CASRGGADQPQHF,TGTGCCAGCCGAGGGGGAGCTGATCAGCCCCAGCATTTT
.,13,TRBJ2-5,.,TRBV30,CAWEGRGTETQYF,TGTGCCTGGGAGGGGCGGGGTACAGAGACCCAGTACTTC
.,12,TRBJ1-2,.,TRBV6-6,CASSTQGYGYTF,TGTGCCAGCAGTACCCAGGGGTACGGCTACACCTTC
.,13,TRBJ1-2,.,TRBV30,CAWSLTGTSSYTF,TGTGCCTGGAGTCTAACCGGGACATCTAGCTACACCTTC
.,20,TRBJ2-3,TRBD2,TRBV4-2,CASSQEGGVSGASSTDTQYF,TGTGCCAGCAGCCAAGAAGGAGGGGTAAGCGGGGCGTCCAGCACAGATACGCAGTATTTT
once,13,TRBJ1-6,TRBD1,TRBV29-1,CSVRDRVYSPLHF,TGCAGCGTACGGGACAGGGTTTATTCACCCCTCCACTTT
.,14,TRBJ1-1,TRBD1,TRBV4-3,CASSQDDRDRGAFF,TGCGCCAGCAGCCAAGACGACCGGGACAGGGGAGCTTTCTTT
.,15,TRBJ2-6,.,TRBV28,CASSFPTTGANVLTF,TGTGCCAGCAGTTTCCCCACGACAGGGGCCAACGTCCTGACTTTC
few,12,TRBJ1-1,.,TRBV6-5,CASSTGITEAFF,TGTGCCAGCAGCACAGGGATAACTGAAGCTTTCTTT
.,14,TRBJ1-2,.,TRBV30,CAWRLGGVDYGYTF,TGTGCCTGGAGGTTAGGGGGGGTGGACTATGGCTACACCTTC
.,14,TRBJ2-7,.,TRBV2,CASSEGLRRSEQYF,TGTGCCAGCAGTGAAGGGTTGCGTCGGTCCGAGCAGTACTTC
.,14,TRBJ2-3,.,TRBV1,CTSSLRGGKDTQYF,TGCACCAGCAGCCTACGGGGGGGCAAGGATACGCAGTATTTT
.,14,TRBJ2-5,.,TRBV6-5,CASSYSRGAETQYF,TGTGCCAGCAGTTACTCGAGAGGGGCAGAGACCCAGTACTTC
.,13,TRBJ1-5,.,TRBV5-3,CARSWGGNQPQHF,TGTGCCAGAAGTTGGGGGGGCAATCAGCCCCAGCATTTT
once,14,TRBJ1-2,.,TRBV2,CASSDRGVNYGYTF,TGTGCCAGCAGTGATCGAGGGGTTAACTATGGCTACACCTTC
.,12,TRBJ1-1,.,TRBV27,CASSGQNTEAFF,TGTGCCAGCAGCGGACAGAACACTGAAGCTTTCTTT
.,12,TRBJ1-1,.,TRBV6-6,CASSYPQGEAFF,TGTGCCAGCAGTTACCCACAGGGAGAAGCTTTCTTT
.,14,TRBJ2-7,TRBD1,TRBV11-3,CASSLAGQTYEQYF,TGTGCCAGCAGCTTAGCGGGACAGACCTACGAGCAGTACTTC
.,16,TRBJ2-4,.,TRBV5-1,CASSLEAGLAKNIQYF,TGCGCCAGCAGCTTGGAGGCAGGACTAGCCAAAAACATTCAGTACTTC
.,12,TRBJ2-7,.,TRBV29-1,CSVKGPSYEQYF,TGCAGCGTGAAGGGGCCCTCCTACGAGCAGTACTTC
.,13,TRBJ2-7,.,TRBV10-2,CASSTTRTYEQYF,TGCGCCAGCAGTACGACTAGAACCTACGAGCAGTACTTC
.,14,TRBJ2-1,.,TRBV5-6,CASSAQGLRGRGVF,TGTGCCAGCAGCGCACAAGGACTTAGGGGCCGCGGAGTCTTC
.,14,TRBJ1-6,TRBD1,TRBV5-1,CASSSRDSNSPLHF,TGCGCCAGCAGCTCCAGGGACAGCAATTCACCCCTCCACTTT
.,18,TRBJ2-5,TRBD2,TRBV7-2,CASSYPLRSGGDGETQYF,TGTGCCAGCAGCTACCCCCTTCGGAGCGGGGGGGATGGAGAGACCCAGTACTTC
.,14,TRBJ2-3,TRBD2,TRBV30,CAWSVTTSGEERYF,TGTGCCTGGAGTGTAACGACTAGCGGGGAGGAAAGGTATTTT
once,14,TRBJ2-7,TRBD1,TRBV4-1,CASSPDRVPYEQYF,TGCGCCAGCAGCCCGGACAGGGTCCCCTACGAGCAGTACTTC
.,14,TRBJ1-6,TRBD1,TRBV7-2,CASSASDRASPLHF,TGTGCCAGCAGCGCAAGTGACAGGGCGTCACCCCTCCACTTT
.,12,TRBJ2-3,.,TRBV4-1,CASSFWGDTQYF,TGCGCCAGCAGCTTTTGGGGGGATACGCAGTATTTT
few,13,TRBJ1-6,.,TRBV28,CASLRQENSPLHF,TGTGCCAGCTTACGGCAGGAAAATTCACCCCTCCACTTT
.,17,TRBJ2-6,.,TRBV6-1,CASSAGQYGSGANVLTF,TGTGCCAGCAGTGCCGGACAATATGGCTCTGGGGCCAACGTCCTGACTTTC
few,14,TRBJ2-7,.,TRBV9,CASSVGGAIYEQYF,TGTGCCAGCAGCGTAGGAGGGGCAATTTACGAGCAGTACTTC
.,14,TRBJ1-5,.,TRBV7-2,CASSLGPLDQPQHF,TGTGCCAGCAGCTTAGGGCCCCTGGACCAGCCCCAGCATTTT
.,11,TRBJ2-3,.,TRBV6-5,CASSYFDTQYF,TGTGCCAGCAGTTACTTCGATACGCAGTATTTT
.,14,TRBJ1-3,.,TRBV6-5,CASSYSGNGNTIYF,TGTGCCAGCAGTTACTCAGGGAACGGAAACACCATATATTTT
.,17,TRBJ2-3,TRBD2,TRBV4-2,CASSQDEEAGGHGTQYF,TGTGCCAGCAGCCAAGATGAGGAAGCGGGGGGTCATGGTACGCAGTATTTT
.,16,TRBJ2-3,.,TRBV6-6,CASSGRTGGGTDTQYF,TGTGCCAGCAGTGGGCGGACAGGCGGGGGTACAGATACGCAGTATTTT
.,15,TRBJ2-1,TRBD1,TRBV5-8,CASRHSRDRRVEQFF,TGTGCCAGCAGACATAGCCGGGACAGGAGAGTAGAGCAGTTCTTC
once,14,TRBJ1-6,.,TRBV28,CASSLTQVNSPLHF,TGTGCCAGCAGTTTAACGCAGGTTAATTCACCCCTCCACTTT
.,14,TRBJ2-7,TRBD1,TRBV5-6,CASSAGQGFYEQYF,TGTGCCAGCAGCGCTGGACAGGGTTTCTACGAGCAGTACTTC
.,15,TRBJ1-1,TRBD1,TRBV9,CASSEGSGQDTEAFF,TGTGCCAGCAGCGAGGGGTCGGGACAGGACACTGAAGCTTTCTTT
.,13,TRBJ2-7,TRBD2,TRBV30,CAWSGLAGNEQYF,TGTGCCTGGTCGGGACTAGCGGGAAACGAGCAGTACTTC
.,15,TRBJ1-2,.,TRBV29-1,CSVEAGQLYNYGYTF,TGCAGCGTTGAAGCCGGGCAGTTATATAACTATGGCTACACCTTC
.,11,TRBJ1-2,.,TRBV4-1,CASEDLGGYTF,TGCGCCAGTGAGGACCTAGGGGGCTACACCTTC
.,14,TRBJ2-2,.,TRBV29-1,CSVESPSSTGELFF,TGCAGCGTTGAGTCTCCCAGCAGCACCGGGGAGCTGTTTTTT
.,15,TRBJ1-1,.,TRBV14,CASSPLWGVNTEAFF,TGTGCCAGCAGCCCGTTATGGGGGGTGAACACTGAAGCTTTCTTT
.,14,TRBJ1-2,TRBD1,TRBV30,CAWSVTGANYGYTF,TGTGCCTGGAGTGTTACAGGGGCAAACTATGGCTACACCTTC
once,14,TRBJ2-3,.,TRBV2,CASTPSAGTDTQYF,TGTGCCAGCACCCCCTCCGCTGGCACAGATACGCAGTATTTT
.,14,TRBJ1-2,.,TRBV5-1,CASSSPPSNYGYTF,TGCGCCAGCAGCTCCCCCCCATCCAACTATGGCTACACCTTC
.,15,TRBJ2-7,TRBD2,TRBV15,CATSRSSGSSYEQYF,TGTGCCACCAGCAGGTCTAGCGGGAGCTCCTACGAGCAGTACTTC
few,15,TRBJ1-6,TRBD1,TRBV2,CASSTGTGQGSPLHF,TGTGCCAGCAGTACCGGGACAGGACAAGGTTCACCCCTCCACTTT
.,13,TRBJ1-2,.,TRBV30,CAWSPHDPYGYTF,TGTGCCTGGAGTCCCCATGACCCCTATGGCTACACCTTC